This TCR beta chain was sequenced in a study of T cell responses to AZD1222 COVID-19 vaccine. Points from the study as a whole: After two AZD1222 doses, spike-specific TCR breadth and depth rose versus day 0. Females made up more of the donors, who were largely white British, and clonal diversity may have come out too low.

For this clone: The antigen is undetermined.

This table comes from immunoSEQ multiplex PCR, and its TCRdb copy is limited to in-frame clones, with some not included. The profile shows more than 150,000 clones, around 90% of them singletons. The CDR3 contains 15 residues. V trimming: 5 bases; J trimming: 3 bases; junction bases outside the gene matches: 10. The germline gives CDR1 SGHDN, CDR2 FVKESK. The V gene is TRBV14, the J gene TRBJ2-7; 7 bases are shared with TRBD1. This receptor was obtained from an adult who received the AZD1222 COVID-19 vaccine. The sequencing used peripheral blood, collected 28 days after the second AZD1222 dose. The CDR3 DNA sequence: TGTGCCAGCAGCAAAGGGGGCCGTAGCTACTACGAGCAGTACTTC. Translation gives CASSKGGRSYYEQYF.